The T cell receptor (beta chain) described here comes from a study of T cells after posttransplantation cyclophosphamide. Points on this clone: What it recognizes is unknown. A junction end diverges from the germline sequence, so it may reflect a read error.

Busulfan-fludarabine conditioning, marrow transplant, and cyclophosphamide on days +3 and +4 were administered. Study observations and caveats: Skin or GI-infiltrating T cells shared few TRB sequences with blood.

Using immunoSEQ multiplex PCR, the repertoire was profiled, and TCRdb retains in-frame clones only, with some absent. The repertoire includes about 7,600 clones, roughly four fifths of them detected once, and 17% sits in the top ten. The CDR3 loop spans 11 amino acids. The germline V gene encodes CDR1 MDHEN and CDR2 SYDVKM. The TCR originated in a female patient in her forties or fifties who received an allogeneic stem cell transplant from a related donor, was CMV-positive, and had no GVHD. Certain T cells may be donor cells from the graft. The sample was CD4+ T cells sorted from blood, taken 1162 days after allogeneic stem cell transplant with posttransplant cyclophosphamide. The chain combines TRBV28 with TRBJ2-7, with D possibly matching TRBD1 (5 bases). The CDR3 DNA reads TGTGCCAGCAGTTCAGGACAACGGCGGAGCTTC. This gives the protein CASSSGQRRSF.